Sequencing of this T cell receptor (beta chain) was carried out in a study of CD8 T cells in ankylosing spondylitis. Findings and caveats of the study: Certain motif variants had earlier appeared in reactive arthritis synovial fluid and blood. Significant enrichment of disease-linked clones was reportedly seen in matched ankylosing spondylitis synovial fluid. Seemingly characteristic of ankylosing spondylitis blood was a TCR beta motif consisting of about 8 highly homologous variants.

Germline CDR1 DFQATT, CDR2 SNEGSKA (reference sequence). Deletions cut 6 bases from V and 2 bases from J, with 9 bases between. The CDR3 runs to 12 residues. Making the TCR beta libraries involved quantitative 5'-RACE with molecular barcodes. One entry per CDR3 protein, called by TCRdb with MiXCR from the 5' RACE reads. The sample consists of over 400,000 distinct CDR3 sequences, 25% to 30% of them appearing once. The table lists this clonotype with many counts. Antigen unknown. The source material was blood, either unsorted or a sorted T cell fraction (not recorded which). The rearrangement uses TRBV20-1 and TRBJ2-3; D is ambiguous. The sequence was obtained from a male donor with ankylosing spondylitis. The CDR3 protein is CSAPMDTDTQYF. The CDR3 nucleotides read TGCAGTGCCCCCATGGACACAGATACGCAGTATTTT.